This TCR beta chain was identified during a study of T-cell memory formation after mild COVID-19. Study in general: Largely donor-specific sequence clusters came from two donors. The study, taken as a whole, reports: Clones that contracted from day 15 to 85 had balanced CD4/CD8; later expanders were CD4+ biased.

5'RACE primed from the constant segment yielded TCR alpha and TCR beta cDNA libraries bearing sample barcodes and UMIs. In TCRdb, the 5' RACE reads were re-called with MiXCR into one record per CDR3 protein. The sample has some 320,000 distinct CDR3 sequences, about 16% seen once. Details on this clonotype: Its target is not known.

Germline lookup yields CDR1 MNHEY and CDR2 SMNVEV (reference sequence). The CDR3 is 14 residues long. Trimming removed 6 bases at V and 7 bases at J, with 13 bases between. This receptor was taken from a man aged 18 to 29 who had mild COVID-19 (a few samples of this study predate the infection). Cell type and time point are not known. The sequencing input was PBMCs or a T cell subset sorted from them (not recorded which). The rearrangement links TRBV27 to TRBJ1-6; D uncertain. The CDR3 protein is CASSPNSENSPLHF. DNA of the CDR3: TGTGCCAGCAGCCCAAACTCGGAGAATTCACCCCTCCACTTT.